Presented here are 9 T cell receptor beta chains from one specimen sequenced in a study of blood T cell repertoires in COVID-19. TCRdb's table, derived via immunoSEQ multiplex PCR, lists solely in-frame clones and lacks some. The sample lists about 290,000 clones; about nine tenths were seen once. The source material was peripheral blood. Receptors originate from a woman between 35 and 50 years old who had recovered from COVID-19.

The rearrangement joins TRBV3-1 (or the pseudogene TRBV3-2) to TRBJ2-3, with TRBD2 matching 8 bases. Germline V gene sequence: CDR1 LGHDT, CDR2 YNNKEL (reference sequence). V lost 5 bases and J lost 2; bases outside the gene matches: 6. The length of the CDR3 is 15 residues. This chain's CDR3 is CASSFSGTHTDTQYF. CDR3 bases: TGTGCCAGCAGCTTTAGCGGGACCCACACAGATACGCAGTATTTT.

This clone came up once. This sequence joins TRBV28 and TRBJ2-1, with 9 bases matching TRBD2. Germline CDR1 reads MDHEN; CDR2 reads SYDVKM. There are 17 residues in the CDR3. Losses at the gene ends were 2 bases for V and 6 bases for J; bases not matched to a gene: 11. For the CDR3, the DNA is TGTGCCAGCAGTTTAGGGTCTGGCGGGAGGGCCGGCAATGAGCAGTTCTTC. Protein product: CASSLGSGGRAGNEQFF.

CDR3 coding DNA: TGTGCCAGCGGCCTAGGGACTAGCGGGATCTACAATGAGCAGTTCTTC. Translated: CASGLGTSGIYNEQFF. This sequence joins TRBV4-2 and TRBJ2-1, with 13 bases lining up with TRBD2. The V gene end was trimmed by 8 bases and the J gene end by 3 bases; junction bases not matched to a gene: 7. CDR3 length equals 16 residues. Per germline, CDR1 LGHNA and CDR2 YNFKEQ.

This chain joins TRBV29-1 and TRBJ2-5; 7 nucleotides line up with TRBD2. This CDR3 comprises 13 residues. CDR1 is SQVTM and CDR2 is ANQGSEA in the germline V gene. V lost 3 bases and J lost 2; bases outside the gene matches: 3. The CDR3 protein is CSVDGGSQETQYF. In nucleotides, the CDR3 is TGCAGCGTTGACGGGGGGAGTCAAGAGACCCAGTACTTC. Together with reference TRBV29-1 and TRBJ2-5, the CDR3 gives the full variable domain: SAVISQKPSRDICQRGTSLTIQCQVDSQVTMMFWYRQQPGQSLTLIATANQGSEATYESGFVIDKFPISRPNLTFSTLTVSNMSPEDSSIYLCSVDGGSQETQYFGPGTRLLVL.

The chain links TRBV2 to TRBJ2-3; 7 nucleotides line up with TRBD2. Germline CDR1 is SNHLY and CDR2 is FYNNEI. Trimming cost V 4 bases and J 6 bases; bases outside gene matches: 19. The CDR3 length is 18 residues. The CDR3 DNA reads as TGTGCCAGCAGTGTTTACGGGGCGGGAAACGTGGGAGGGGATACGCAGTATTTT. Encoded protein: CASSVYGAGNVGGDTQYF.

In its sample, this clone was seen once. V usage is TRBV6-2 or TRBV6-3 and J usage is TRBJ2-7, with TRBD2 matching over 10 bases. The CDR3 is made up of 18 amino acids. The V and J ends lost 6 bases and 3 bases, in that order; junction bases with no gene match: 17. Germline V lookup: CDR1 MNHEY, CDR2 SVGEGT. The CDR3, as DNA: TGTGCCAGCAGCCAAACGGGGCTAGCGGGAGTAAGCTACTACGAGCAGTACTTC. The encoded protein is CASSQTGLAGVSYYEQYF.

The chain employs TRBV19 and TRBJ2-2; 8 nucleotides match TRBD1. Germline values: CDR1 LNHDA, CDR2 SQIVND (reference sequence). V trimming: 3 bases; J trimming: 3 bases; junction bases outside the gene matches: 6. The CDR3 totals 16 residues. The DNA of the CDR3 is TGTGCCAGTAGTATCGGCCAGGGGGCGTACACCGGGGAGCTGTTTTTT. Translating gives CASSIGQGAYTGELFF.

This chain connects TRBV18 to TRBJ2-5; TRBD2 agrees at 10 bases. CDR1 and CDR2 (germline): KGHSH, LQKENI. The V gene end was trimmed by 3 bases and the J gene end by 4 bases; junction bases not matched to a gene: 5. The CDR3 covers 15 residues. The CDR3 is CASSPLAGDRETQYF. CDR3 in DNA: TGTGCCAGCTCACCGCTAGCGGGAGATCGAGAGACCCAGTACTTC.

V and J are TRBV6-6 and TRBJ2-7; TRBD1 matches at 7 bases. The J segment lost 3 bases and the V segment lost 4 bases, leaving 6 bases of the junction unmatched. CDR3 size: 14 residues. The germline gives CDR1 MNHNY, CDR2 SVGAGI (reference sequence). CDR3 sequence reads: CASSFSGGNYEQYF. The CDR3 nucleotides are TGTGCCAGCAGTTTTTCAGGGGGAAACTACGAGCAGTACTTC.